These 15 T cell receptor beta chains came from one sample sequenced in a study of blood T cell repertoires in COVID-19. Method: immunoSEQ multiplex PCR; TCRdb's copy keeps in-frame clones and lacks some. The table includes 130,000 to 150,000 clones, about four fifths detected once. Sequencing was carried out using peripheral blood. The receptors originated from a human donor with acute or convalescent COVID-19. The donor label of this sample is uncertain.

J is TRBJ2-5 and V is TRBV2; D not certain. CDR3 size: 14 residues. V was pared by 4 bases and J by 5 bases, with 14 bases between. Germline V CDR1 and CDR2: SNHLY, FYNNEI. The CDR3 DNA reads TGTGCCAGCAGTGGTGTATTTGTGAGGGAGACCCAGTACTTC. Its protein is CASSGVFVRETQYF.

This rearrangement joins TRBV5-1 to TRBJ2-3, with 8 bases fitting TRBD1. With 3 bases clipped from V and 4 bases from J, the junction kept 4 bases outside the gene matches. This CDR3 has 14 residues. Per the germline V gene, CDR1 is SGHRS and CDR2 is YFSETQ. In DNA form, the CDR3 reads TGCGCCAGCAGCTCCAGGGGGCGGGCAGATACGCAGTATTTT. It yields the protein CASSSRGRADTQYF.

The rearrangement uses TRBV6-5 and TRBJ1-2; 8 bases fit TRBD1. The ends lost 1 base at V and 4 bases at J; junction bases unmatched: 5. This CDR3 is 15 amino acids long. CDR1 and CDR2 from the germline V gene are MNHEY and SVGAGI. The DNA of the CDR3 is TGTGCCAGCAGTTACTACGGACAGGGTGGCTATGGCTACACCTTC. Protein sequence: CASSYYGQGGYGYTF.

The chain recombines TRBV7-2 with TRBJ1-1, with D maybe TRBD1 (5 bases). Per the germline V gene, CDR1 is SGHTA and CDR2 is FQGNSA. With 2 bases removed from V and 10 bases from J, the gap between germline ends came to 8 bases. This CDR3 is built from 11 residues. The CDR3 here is CASSLWGGAFF. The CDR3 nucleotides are TGTGCCAGCAGCTTATGGGGGGGAGCTTTCTTT. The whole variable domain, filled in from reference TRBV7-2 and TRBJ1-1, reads GAGVSQSPSNKVTEKGKDVELRCDPISGHTALYWYRQSLGQGLEFLIYFQGNSAPDKSGLPSDRFSAERTGGSVSTLTIQRTQQEDSAVYLCASSLWGGAFFGQGTRLTVV.

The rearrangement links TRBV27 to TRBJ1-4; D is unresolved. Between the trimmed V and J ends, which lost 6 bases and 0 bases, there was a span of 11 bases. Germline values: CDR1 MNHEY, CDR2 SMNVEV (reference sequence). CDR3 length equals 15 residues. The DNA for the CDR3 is TGTGCCAGCAGGCCGAGGGCAGCAACTAATGAAAAACTGTTTTTT. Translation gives CASRPRAATNEKLFF. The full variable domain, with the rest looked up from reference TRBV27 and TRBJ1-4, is EAQVTQNPRYLITVTGKKLTVTCSQNMNHEYMSWYRQDPGLGLRQIYYSMNVEVTDKGDVPEGYKVSRKEKRNFPLILESPSPNQTSLYFCASRPRAATNEKLFFGSGTQLSVL.

The CDR3 bases are TGTGCCACCAGTGATTTGTGGCGGGGGGGCGTGAATGAGCAGTTCTTC. It translates to CATSDLWRGGVNEQFF. The chain links TRBV24-1 to TRBJ2-1; TRBD2 agrees at 9 bases. V was clipped by 0 bases and J by 7 bases; unmatched bases: 6. The CDR3 is 16 amino acids. Germline V lookup: CDR1 KGHDR, CDR2 SFDVKD.

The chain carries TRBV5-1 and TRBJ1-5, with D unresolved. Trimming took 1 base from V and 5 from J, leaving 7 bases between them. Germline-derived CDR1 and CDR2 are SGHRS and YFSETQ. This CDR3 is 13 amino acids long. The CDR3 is CASSLTADQPQHF. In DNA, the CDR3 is TGCGCCAGCAGCTTGACAGCTGATCAGCCCCAGCATTTT.

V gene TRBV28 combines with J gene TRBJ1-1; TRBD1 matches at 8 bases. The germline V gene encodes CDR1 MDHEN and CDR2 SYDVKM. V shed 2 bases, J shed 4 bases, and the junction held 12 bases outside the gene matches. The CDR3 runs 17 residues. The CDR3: CASSLPIQGAWGTEAFF. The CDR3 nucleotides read TGTGCCAGCAGTTTACCCATCCAGGGGGCCTGGGGCACTGAAGCTTTCTTT.

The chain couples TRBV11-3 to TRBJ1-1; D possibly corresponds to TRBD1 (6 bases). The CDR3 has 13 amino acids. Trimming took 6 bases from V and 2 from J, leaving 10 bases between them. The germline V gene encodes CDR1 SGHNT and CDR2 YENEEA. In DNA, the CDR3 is TGTGCCAGCAGTTCGGACAGCAACACTGAAGCTTTCTTT. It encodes CASSSDSNTEAFF.

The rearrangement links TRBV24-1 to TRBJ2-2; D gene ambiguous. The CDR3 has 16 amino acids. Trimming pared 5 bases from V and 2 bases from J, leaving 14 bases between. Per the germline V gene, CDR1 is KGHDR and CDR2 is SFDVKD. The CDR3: CATSAPGVLNTGELFF. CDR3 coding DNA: TGTGCCACCAGTGCCCCCGGAGTCCTCAACACCGGGGAGCTGTTTTTT.

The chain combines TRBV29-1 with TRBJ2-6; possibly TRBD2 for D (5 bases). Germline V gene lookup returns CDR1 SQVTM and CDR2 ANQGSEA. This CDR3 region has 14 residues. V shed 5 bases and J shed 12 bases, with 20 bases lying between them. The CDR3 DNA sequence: TGCAGCGTTACGACGACGGACTCTTCCAGCGTCCTGACTTTC. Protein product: CSVTTTDSSSVLTF. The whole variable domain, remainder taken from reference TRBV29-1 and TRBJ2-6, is SAVISQKPSRDICQRGTSLTIQCQVDSQVTMMFWYRQQPGQSLTLIATANQGSEATYESGFVIDKFPISRPNLTFSTLTVSNMSPEDSSIYLCSVTTTDSSSVLTFGAGSRLTVL.

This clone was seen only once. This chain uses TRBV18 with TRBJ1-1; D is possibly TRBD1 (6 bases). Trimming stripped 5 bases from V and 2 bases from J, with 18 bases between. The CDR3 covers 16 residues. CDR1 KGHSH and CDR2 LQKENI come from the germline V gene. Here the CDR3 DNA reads TGTGCCAGCTCATCCGGTTGGGACACCCGAAACACTGAAGCTTTCTTT. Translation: CASSSGWDTRNTEAFF.

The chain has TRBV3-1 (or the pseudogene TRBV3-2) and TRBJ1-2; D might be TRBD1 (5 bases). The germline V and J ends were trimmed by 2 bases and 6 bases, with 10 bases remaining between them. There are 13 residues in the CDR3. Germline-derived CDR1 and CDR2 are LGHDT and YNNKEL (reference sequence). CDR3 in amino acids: CASSQSGGDGYTF. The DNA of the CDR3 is TGTGCCAGCAGCCAATCGGGGGGAGATGGCTACACCTTC.

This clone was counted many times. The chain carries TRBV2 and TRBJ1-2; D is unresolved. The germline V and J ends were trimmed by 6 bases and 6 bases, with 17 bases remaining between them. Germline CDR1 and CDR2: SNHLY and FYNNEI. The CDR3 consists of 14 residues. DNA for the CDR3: TGTGCCAGCAGACCAAGCGGGCCTGGGAATGGCTACACCTTC. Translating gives CASRPSGPGNGYTF.

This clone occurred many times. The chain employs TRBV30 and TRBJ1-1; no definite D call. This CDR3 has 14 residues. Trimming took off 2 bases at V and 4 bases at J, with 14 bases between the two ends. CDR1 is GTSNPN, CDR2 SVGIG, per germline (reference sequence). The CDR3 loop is CAWSYPPEGTEAFF. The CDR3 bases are TGTGCCTGGAGTTACCCGCCCGAGGGCACTGAAGCTTTCTTT.